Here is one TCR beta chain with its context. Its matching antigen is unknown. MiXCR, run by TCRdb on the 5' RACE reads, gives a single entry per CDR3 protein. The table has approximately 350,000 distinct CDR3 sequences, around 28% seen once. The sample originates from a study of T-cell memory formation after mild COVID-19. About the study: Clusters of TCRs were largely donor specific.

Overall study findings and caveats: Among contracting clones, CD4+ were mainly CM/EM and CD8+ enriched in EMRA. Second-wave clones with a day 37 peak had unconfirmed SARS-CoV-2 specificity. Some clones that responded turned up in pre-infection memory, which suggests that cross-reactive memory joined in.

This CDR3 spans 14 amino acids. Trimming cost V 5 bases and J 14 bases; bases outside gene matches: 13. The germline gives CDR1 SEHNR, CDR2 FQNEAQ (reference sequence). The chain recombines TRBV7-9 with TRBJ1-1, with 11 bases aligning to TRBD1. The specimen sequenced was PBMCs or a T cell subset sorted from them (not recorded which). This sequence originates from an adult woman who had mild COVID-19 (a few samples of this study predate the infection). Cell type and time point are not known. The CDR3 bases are TGTGCCAGCAGCCCCCACGGGGGGGGACAGGGGGAATTCTTT. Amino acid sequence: CASSPHGGGQGEFF.